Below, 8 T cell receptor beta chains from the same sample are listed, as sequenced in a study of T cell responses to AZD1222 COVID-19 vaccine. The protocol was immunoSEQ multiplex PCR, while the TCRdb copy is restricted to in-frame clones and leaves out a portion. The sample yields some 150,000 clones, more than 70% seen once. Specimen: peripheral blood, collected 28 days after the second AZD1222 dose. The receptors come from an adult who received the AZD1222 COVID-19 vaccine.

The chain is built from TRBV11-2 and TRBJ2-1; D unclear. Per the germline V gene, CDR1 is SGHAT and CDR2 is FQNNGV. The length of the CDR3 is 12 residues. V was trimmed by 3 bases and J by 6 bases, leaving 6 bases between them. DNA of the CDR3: TGTGCCAGCAGCTTTTTCTTCAATGAGCAGTTCTTC. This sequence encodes CASSFFFNEQFF.

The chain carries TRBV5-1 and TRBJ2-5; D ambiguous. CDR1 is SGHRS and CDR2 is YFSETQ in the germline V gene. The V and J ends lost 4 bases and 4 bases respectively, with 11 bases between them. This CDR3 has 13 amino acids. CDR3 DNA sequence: TGCGCCAGCAGCATAACCTCGGGAGAGACCCAGTACTTC. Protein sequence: CASSITSGETQYF.

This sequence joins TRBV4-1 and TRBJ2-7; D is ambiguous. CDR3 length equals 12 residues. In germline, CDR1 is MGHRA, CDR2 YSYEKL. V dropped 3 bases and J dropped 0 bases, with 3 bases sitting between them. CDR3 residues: CASSHPSYEQYF. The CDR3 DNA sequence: TGCGCCAGCAGCCACCCCTCCTACGAGCAGTACTTC.

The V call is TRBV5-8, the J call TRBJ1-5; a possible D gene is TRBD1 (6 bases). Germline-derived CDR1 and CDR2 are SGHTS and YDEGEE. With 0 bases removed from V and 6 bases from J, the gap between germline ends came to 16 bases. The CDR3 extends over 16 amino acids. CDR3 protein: CASSLGDQGYAQPQHF. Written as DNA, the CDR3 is TGTGCCAGCAGCTTGGGCGACCAGGGGTATGCTCAGCCCCAGCATTTT. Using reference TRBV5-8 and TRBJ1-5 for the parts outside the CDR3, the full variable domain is EAGVTQSPTHLIKTRGQQATLRCSPISGHTSVYWYQQALGLGLQFLLWYDEGEERNRGNFPPRFSGRQFPNYSSELNVNALELEDSALYLCASSLGDQGYAQPQHFGDGTRLSIL.

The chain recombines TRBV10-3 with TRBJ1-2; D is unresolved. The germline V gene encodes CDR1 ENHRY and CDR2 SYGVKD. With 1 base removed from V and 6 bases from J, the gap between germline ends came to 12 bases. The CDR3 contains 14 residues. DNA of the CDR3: TGTGCCATCAGTGAGTTGTTACAGACGAATGGCTACACCTTC. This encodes CAISELLQTNGYTF.

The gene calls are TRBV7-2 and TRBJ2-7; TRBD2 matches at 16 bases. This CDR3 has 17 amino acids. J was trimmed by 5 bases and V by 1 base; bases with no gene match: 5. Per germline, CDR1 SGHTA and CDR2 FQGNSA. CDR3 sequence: CASSLVGTSGRVDEQYF. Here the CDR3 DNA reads TGTGCCAGCAGCTTAGTGGGGACTAGCGGGAGGGTCGACGAGCAGTACTTC.

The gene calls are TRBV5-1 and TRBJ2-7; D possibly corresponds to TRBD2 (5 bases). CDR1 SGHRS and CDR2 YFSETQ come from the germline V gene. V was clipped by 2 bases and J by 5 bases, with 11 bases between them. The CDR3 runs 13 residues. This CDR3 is CASSLYGLDEQYF. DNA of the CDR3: TGCGCCAGCAGCTTATACGGACTGGACGAGCAGTACTTC.

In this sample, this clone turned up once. The CDR3 protein is CASSLGATLSTDTQYF. In DNA, the CDR3 is TGTGCCAGCAGCTTGGGGGCTACCCTTAGCACAGATACGCAGTATTTT. The rearrangement joins TRBV5-4 to TRBJ2-3, with D unclear. V dropped 0 bases and J dropped 0 bases, with 11 bases sitting between them. Per the germline V gene, CDR1 is SGHNT and CDR2 is YYREEE (reference sequence). The CDR3 runs to 16 residues.